This T cell receptor (beta chain) appears in the sequencing data of a study of blood T cell repertoires in COVID-19. Original handling: Counts of nucleated cells, estimated from reference gene primer amplification, were obtained. Assay used: immunoSEQ multiplex PCR; TCRdb lists only in-frame clones, some missing. That table is the source of V, J and clone size, and D and trimming were worked out from the DNA. The sample holds 200,000 to 250,000 clones, 83% seen once. Deletions cut 4 bases from V and 0 bases from J, with 11 bases between. The CDR3 runs 15 residues. Germline values: CDR1 SGHRS, CDR2 YFSETQ.

V gene TRBV5-1 combines with J gene TRBJ1-3; weak D call: TRBD1 (5 bases). Sample: peripheral blood. This clonotype was obtained from a man aged 45-65 years with active or convalescent COVID-19. In nucleotides, the CDR3 is TGCGCCAGCAGCGACGACGGACACTCTGGAAACACCATATATTTT. This encodes CASSDDGHSGNTIYF. The full variable domain, rest sourced from reference TRBV5-1 and TRBJ1-3, is KAGVTQTPRYLIKTRGQQVTLSCSPISGHRSVSWYQQTPGQGLQFLFEYFSETQRNKGNFPGRFSGRQFSNSRSEMNVSTLELGDSALYLCASSDDGHSGNTIYFGEGSWLTVV.